These 14 T cell receptor beta chains were sequenced from one sample in a study of T cell responses to AZD1222 COVID-19 vaccine. TCRdb's table, derived via immunoSEQ multiplex PCR, lists solely in-frame clones and lacks some. The sample holds under 100,000 clones, 88% seen once. Material: peripheral blood, obtained on day 0 of AZD1222 vaccination. The receptors were sampled from an adult in good health.

This chain joins TRBV24-1 and TRBJ2-3; 7 nucleotides align to TRBD1. Losses at the gene ends were 7 bases for V and 2 bases for J; bases not matched to a gene: 5. This CDR3 is 14 amino acids long. CDR1 and CDR2 from the germline V gene are KGHDR and SFDVKD. The CDR3 sequence: CATSPGQFTDTQYF. The CDR3 DNA is TGTGCCACCAGCCCGGGACAGTTCACAGATACGCAGTATTTT.

This clone occurred a few times. The chain joins TRBV30 to TRBJ1-5; a weak D match, TRBD1 (5 bases). V was cut by 5 bases and J by 0 bases, with 20 bases left in between. Looked up from germline, CDR1 is GTSNPN and CDR2 is SVGIG (reference sequence). The length of the CDR3 is 17 residues. The CDR3 is CAWAFAGGSYSNQPQHF. The CDR3 DNA reads as TGTGCCTGGGCCTTTGCCGGGGGATCCTATAGCAATCAGCCCCAGCATTTT.

V is TRBV19 and J is TRBJ2-3; D possibly corresponds to TRBD1 (5 bases). V lost 4 bases to trimming and J lost 8 bases, with 13 bases between them. CDR1 is LNHDA and CDR2 is SQIVND in the germline V gene (reference sequence). This CDR3 comprises 13 residues. The CDR3 loop reads CASSRVGVVTQYF. CDR3 in DNA: TGTGCCAGTAGTAGGGTAGGGGTGGTTACGCAGTATTTT.

This clone occurred once. This chain joins TRBV5-5 and TRBJ1-2; TRBD1 might be the D (6 bases). Trimming left V 0 bases short and J 3 bases short, with 12 bases between. The germline V gene has CDR1 SGHKS and CDR2 YYEKEE (reference sequence). The CDR3 sequence is 15 residues long. This CDR3 reads CASSLDGGADYGYTF. CDR3 in DNA: TGTGCCAGCAGCTTGGACGGGGGCGCTGACTATGGCTACACCTTC.

The chain couples TRBV28 to TRBJ1-5; 9 bases are a match to TRBD1. With V trimmed by 5 bases and J by 3 bases, 8 bases remained unmatched. Germline V CDR1 and CDR2: MDHEN, SYDVKM. The CDR3 has 16 residues. Here the CDR3 DNA reads TGTGCCAGCAGTCCCTACCGGACAGGGGACAATCAGCCCCAGCATTTT. Its protein is CASSPYRTGDNQPQHF.

V usage is TRBV4-3 and J usage is TRBJ2-7, with 8 bases that match TRBD2. Germline CDR1 is LGHNA and CDR2 is YSLEER. The CDR3 has 14 amino acids. V was clipped by 4 bases and J by 3 bases; unmatched bases: 5. DNA for the CDR3: TGCGCCAGCAGCCCCAGCGGGGGCCTCTACGAGCAGTACTTC. Protein: CASSPSGGLYEQYF.

This chain connects TRBV3-1 (or the pseudogene TRBV3-2) to TRBJ1-4; no clear D gene. The CDR3 covers 15 residues. V dropped 4 bases and J dropped 7 bases, with 16 bases sitting between them. Looked up from germline, CDR1 is LGHDT and CDR2 is YNNKEL (reference sequence). CDR3 sequence reads: CASSPPRGRTEKLFF. In DNA, the CDR3 is TGTGCCAGCAGCCCCCCTCGAGGCCGGACTGAAAAACTGTTTTTT.

The V gene is TRBV21-1, the J gene TRBJ2-1; TRBD2, the table's D call, lacks a check against the DNA. TRBV21-1 is shown as a pseudogene. The CDR3 extends over 16 amino acids. CDR3 DNA sequence: TGTGCCAGCAGCGGCCGGACTAGCGACTCCTACAATGAGCAGTTCTTC. Its protein is CASSGRTSDSYNEQFF.

The chain employs TRBV29-1 and TRBJ1-1; a weak D match, TRBD1 (6 bases). The CDR3 is made up of 14 amino acids. V lost 2 bases and J lost 3, with 13 bases in between. From germline, CDR1 is SQVTM and CDR2 ANQGSEA. CDR3 DNA sequence: TGCAGCGTTGAACTACAGGGAATTTACACTGAAGCTTTCTTT. It codes for CSVELQGIYTEAFF.

This chain links TRBV11-1 with TRBJ1-1; TRBD1 agrees at 7 bases. This CDR3 comprises 13 residues. Germline CDR1 and CDR2: SGHAT and FQDESV (reference sequence). V gave up 1 base and J gave up 6 bases; unmatched junction bases: 2. The CDR3 protein is CASSLDGQAEAFF. As DNA, the CDR3 is TGTGCCAGCAGCTTAGACGGACAGGCTGAAGCTTTCTTT.

V gene TRBV7-2 combines with J gene TRBJ1-5; no definite D call. V was shortened by 5 bases and J by 8 bases, with 16 bases between the two germline ends. Germline V gene sequence: CDR1 SGHTA, CDR2 FQGNSA. The CDR3 runs to 14 residues. CDR3 amino acids: CASSEASRGEPQHF. The CDR3 DNA is TGTGCCAGCAGCGAAGCCAGCCGAGGTGAGCCCCAGCATTTT.

The rearrangement uses TRBV7-9 and TRBJ1-2, with unresolved D. CDR3 length equals 15 residues. The V gene lost 3 bases and the J gene lost 6 bases, with 17 bases spanning the gap. Germline V gene lookup returns CDR1 SEHNR and CDR2 FQNEAQ (reference sequence). In DNA, the CDR3 is TGTGCCAGCAGCTTCGGTTTCGGGCGCATGGATGGCTACACCTTC. As protein: CASSFGFGRMDGYTF.

The V gene is TRBV7-9, the J gene TRBJ2-2; TRBD1 matches at 9 bases. The trim removed 5 bases at V and 7 bases at J, leaving 5 bases unmatched. CDR3 size: 14 residues. CDR1 and CDR2 from the germline V gene are SEHNR and FQNEAQ (reference sequence). The chain's CDR3 is CASSPRTGVGELFF. The CDR3 DNA reads TGTGCCAGCAGCCCTAGGACAGGGGTCGGGGAGCTGTTTTTT.

The rearrangement links TRBV6-2 or TRBV6-3 to TRBJ1-5, with D unresolved. The CDR3 consists of 15 residues. The V and J ends lost 5 bases and 7 bases respectively, with 18 bases between them. The germline V gene encodes CDR1 MNHEY and CDR2 SVGEGT. CDR3 in amino acids: CASSDLEGGLQPQHF. CDR3 nucleotides: TGTGCCAGCAGTGACCTGGAGGGCGGACTCCAGCCCCAGCATTTT.